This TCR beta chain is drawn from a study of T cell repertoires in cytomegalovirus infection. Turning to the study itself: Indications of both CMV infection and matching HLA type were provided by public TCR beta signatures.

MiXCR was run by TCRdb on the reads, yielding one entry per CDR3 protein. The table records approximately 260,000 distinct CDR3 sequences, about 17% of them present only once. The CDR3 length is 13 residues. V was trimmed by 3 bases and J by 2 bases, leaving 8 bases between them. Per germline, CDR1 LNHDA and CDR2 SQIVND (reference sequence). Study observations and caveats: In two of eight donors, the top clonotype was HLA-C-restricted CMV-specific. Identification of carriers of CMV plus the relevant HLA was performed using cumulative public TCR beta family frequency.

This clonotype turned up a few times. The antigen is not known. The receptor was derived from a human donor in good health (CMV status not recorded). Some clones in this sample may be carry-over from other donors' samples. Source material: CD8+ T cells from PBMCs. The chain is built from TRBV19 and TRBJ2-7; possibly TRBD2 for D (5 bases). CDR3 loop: CASSIYGTYEQYF. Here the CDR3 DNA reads TGTGCCAGTAGTATCTACGGGACCTACGAGCAGTACTTC.